These T cell receptor beta chains were read from a single sample in a study of shared clonotypes between healthy human individuals. Only in-frame clones appear in the TCRdb table, and some are missing; sequencing was by immunoSEQ multiplex PCR. The data hold some 2 million clones, with about 95% observed a single time. Sequenced: naive CD8+ T cells sorted from blood. These receptor sequences come from a man between 18 and 35 years old in good health. Both conserved end residues are part of each CDR3.

V gene: TRBV25-1
J gene: TRBJ2-5
CDR3 protein: CASSELGEQETQYF

V gene: TRBV4-1
J gene: TRBJ2-7
CDR3 protein: CASSYSRGAYEQYF

V gene: TRBV10-3
J gene: TRBJ2-7
CDR3 protein: CAISDAGEFYEQYF

V gene: TRBV27
J gene: TRBJ2-1
CDR3 protein: CASSLSADSSYNEQFF

V gene: TRBV4-1
J gene: TRBJ2-2
CDR3 protein: CASSWEDPLAGELFF

V gene: TRBV11-2
J gene: TRBJ1-5
CDR3 protein: CASSLGVGSNQPQHF

V gene: TRBV9
J gene: TRBJ2-6
CDR3 protein: CASSGAASSGANVLTF

V gene: TRBV6-1
J gene: TRBJ1-5
CDR3 protein: CASSEALQANQPQHF

V gene: TRBV25-1
J gene: TRBJ2-1
CDR3 protein: CASSSSDNEQFF

V gene: TRBV5-6
J gene: TRBJ2-7
CDR3 protein: CASSPPGGEYEQYF

V gene: TRBV5-5
J gene: TRBJ2-3
CDR3 protein: CASSFPNRETSTDTQYF

V gene: TRBV19
J gene: TRBJ2-6
CDR3 protein: CASSSKSQSRANVLTF

V gene: TRBV9
J gene: TRBJ1-1
CDR3 protein: CASSAGPEAFF

V gene: TRBV23-1
J gene: TRBJ1-5
CDR3 protein: CASNPRANSRF

V gene: TRBV9
J gene: TRBJ2-5
CDR3 protein: CASSAWSDSRETQYF

V gene: TRBV14
J gene: TRBJ2-5
CDR3 protein: CASSQVRDGETQYF

V gene: TRBV5-1
J gene: TRBJ2-5
CDR3 protein: CASSLYFASGTSETQYF

V gene: TRBV9
J gene: TRBJ2-4
CDR3 protein: CASSEGMENIQYF

V gene: TRBV29-1
J gene: TRBJ2-7
CDR3 protein: CSVVDRLTYEQYF

V gene: TRBV13
J gene: TRBJ2-5
CDR3 protein: CASSLQGVETQYF

V gene: TRBV9
J gene: TRBJ2-1
CDR3 protein: CASSVEGVAYNEQFF

V gene: TRBV7-8
J gene: TRBJ2-1
CDR3 protein: CASSRSGTSGINEQFF

V gene: TRBV7-8
J gene: TRBJ2-1
CDR3 protein: CASSTTGTGYNEQFF

V gene: TRBV28
J gene: TRBJ1-5
CDR3 protein: CASSPGQGNQPQHF

V gene: TRBV30
J gene: TRBJ2-3
CDR3 protein: CAWQFLAGGPRDTQYF

V gene: TRBV5-1
J gene: TRBJ2-7
CDR3 protein: CASSLAGPGYEQYF

V gene: TRBV6-1
J gene: TRBJ2-7
CDR3 protein: CASSEGLVGYEQYF

V gene: TRBV7-9
J gene: TRBJ2-3
CDR3 protein: CASSLQPSITDTQYF

V gene: TRBV19
J gene: TRBJ2-5
CDR3 protein: CASSNTGYLRSQYF

V gene: TRBV2
J gene: TRBJ2-5
CDR3 protein: CASSPGLAGALQETQYF

V gene: TRBV30
J gene: TRBJ1-1
CDR3 protein: CACYLPEAFF

V gene: TRBV4-1
J gene: TRBJ2-2
CDR3 protein: CASTLGQNTGELFF

V gene: TRBV5-1
J gene: TRBJ1-6
CDR3 protein: CASSLRQQGAYSPLHF

V gene: TRBV11-1
J gene: TRBJ2-1
CDR3 protein: CASSLTGESQFF

V gene: TRBV28
J gene: TRBJ2-5
CDR3 protein: CASRGLAQETQYF

V gene: TRBV10-3
J gene: TRBJ2-2
CDR3 protein: CAISDLVEGGTGELFF

V gene: TRBV23-1
J gene: TRBJ2-7
CDR3 protein: CASSQSGQGRSYEQYF

V gene: TRBV7-9
J gene: TRBJ2-7
CDR3 protein: CASSDTGTGPYEQYF

V gene: TRBV6-1
J gene: TRBJ2-1
CDR3 protein: CASSQGTGSSYNEQFF

V gene: TRBV15
J gene: TRBJ2-7
CDR3 protein: CATSRDRGTGLYEQYF

V gene: TRBV13
J gene: TRBJ2-2
CDR3 protein: CASSLATGELFF

V gene: TRBV9
J gene: TRBJ2-1
CDR3 protein: CASSPEGTILGNEQFF